This T cell receptor (beta chain) was sequenced for a study of blood T cells in healthy people across ages. Study-level findings and limits: Greater diversity and more naive CD4+ cells were seen in long-lived donors than in aged donors. Significant beta diversity loss was already apparent by age roughly 44, declining roughly linearly.

Through a sample-barcoded 5' primer and a J-beta primer mix, a second PCR was run for 7 to 11 cycles. TCRdb reanalysed the 5' RACE reads using MiXCR and keeps one entry per CDR3 protein. The sample lists approximately 690,000 distinct CDR3 sequences, less than 45% occurring once. CDR1 is MNHEY and CDR2 is SVGEGT in the germline V gene. The CDR3 is made up of 15 amino acids. With V trimmed by 5 bases and J by 3 bases, 8 bases remained unmatched. For this clonotype: Its target is not known.

The sample was blood. This TCR came from a man older than 75 in good health. V is TRBV6-2 or TRBV6-3 and J is TRBJ2-7; 9 bases align to TRBD2. The CDR3 reads CASSAPGLAYYEQYF. In nucleotides, the CDR3 is TGTGCCAGCAGTGCCCCGGGACTAGCATACTACGAGCAGTACTTC.